The 25 T cell receptor beta chains below were found in one sample sequenced in a study of T cell repertoires in cytomegalovirus infection. TCRdb reprocessed the reads via MiXCR and lists one record per CDR3 protein. This sample yields approximately 97,000 distinct CDR3 sequences, of which more than 15% are seen a single time; less than 10% belongs to the top ten. The sample taken for sequencing was PBMCs. These receptors were obtained from a human donor in good health (CMV status not recorded). Some clones in this sample may be carry-over from other donors' samples.

This clonotype was detected only a few times. This chain connects TRBV19 to TRBJ2-1, with 11 bases lining up with TRBD2. After removal of 4 bases from V and 0 bases from J, the junction contained 8 bases not matched to a gene. The CDR3 sequence is 18 residues long. Germline V gene data show CDR1 as LNHDA and CDR2 as SQIVND (reference sequence). This chain's CDR3 is CASSTARLAGLSYNEQFF. The CDR3 DNA follows: TGTGCCAGTAGTACCGCGCGACTAGCGGGGCTCTCCTACAATGAGCAGTTCTTC.

V usage is TRBV5-1 and J usage is TRBJ1-1; D is ambiguous. V was trimmed by 4 bases and J by 0 bases, leaving 13 bases between them. The CDR3 extends over 15 amino acids. Germline V gene data show CDR1 as SGHRS and CDR2 as YFSETQ. The CDR3 coding sequence is TGCGCCAGCAGCCCTCGCGAAGGTCTGAACACTGAAGCTTTCTTT. The encoded protein is CASSPREGLNTEAFF.

This clonotype was detected ten times or more. V gene TRBV2 combines with J gene TRBJ2-3, with D tentatively TRBD1 or TRBD2 (6 bases each). V was pared by 6 bases and J by 3 bases, with 13 bases between. The CDR3 runs 14 residues. Per the germline V gene, CDR1 is SNHLY and CDR2 is FYNNEI. CDR3 coding DNA: TGTGCCAGCAGGCCGGGGGCTGGAACAGATACGCAGTATTTT. This translates into CASRPGAGTDTQYF.

This clonotype was counted between two and nine times. The chain links TRBV25-1 to TRBJ2-1; 7 bases are shared with TRBD2. This CDR3 is 13 amino acids long. The V segment lost 6 bases and the J segment 5 bases; nucleotides outside the gene matches: 4. Germline V gives CDR1 MGHDK, CDR2 SYGVNS. CDR3: CASRLAANNEQFF. The CDR3 region has the DNA TGTGCCAGCAGGCTAGCGGCAAACAATGAGCAGTTCTTC.

The chain employs TRBV2 and TRBJ1-1; D might be TRBD1 (6 bases). The CDR3 is 13 residues long. Germline lookup yields CDR1 SNHLY and CDR2 FYNNEI. Trimming took off 6 bases at V and 7 bases at J, with 15 bases between the two ends. The CDR3 protein is CASRPTGTGEAFF. The CDR3 DNA reads as TGTGCCAGCAGACCCACAGGGACGGGTGAAGCTTTCTTT.

The rearrangement uses TRBV11-2 and TRBJ2-7; a weak D match, TRBD1 (5 bases). Germline values: CDR1 SGHAT, CDR2 FQNNGV. V was pared by 2 bases and J by 10 bases, with 9 bases between. The CDR3 has 11 amino acids. The CDR3 loop is CASSLQGSQYF. The CDR3, as DNA: TGTGCCAGCAGCTTACAGGGATCACAGTACTTC. The entire variable domain, with the rest obtained from reference TRBV11-2 and TRBJ2-7, is as follows: EAGVAQSPRYKIIEKRQSVAFWCNPISGHATLYWYQQILGQGPKLLIQFQNNGVVDDSQLPKDRFSAERLKGVDSTLKIQPAKLEDSAVYLCASSLQGSQYFGPGTRLTVT.

Ten or more counts support this clonotype. CDR3 amino acids: CASSVPGGGRENIQYF. CDR3 sequence (DNA): TGTGCCAGCAGTGTACCGGGAGGAGGGAGGGAAAACATTCAGTACTTC. The chain joins TRBV12-3 or TRBV12-4 to TRBJ2-4; 7 nucleotides agree with TRBD2. The CDR3 loop spans 16 amino acids. Trimming removed 5 bases from V and 5 bases from J; junction bases left unmatched: 12.

This clonotype has a single count. The V call is TRBV6-5, the J call TRBJ1-2; TRBD1 matches at 8 bases. Germline V gene lookup returns CDR1 MNHEY and CDR2 SVGAGI. This CDR3 has 15 residues. Unmatched junction bases numbered 7, after V lost 2 bases and J lost 5 bases. The CDR3 sequence is CASSYRQDRAYGYTF. For the CDR3, the DNA is TGTGCCAGCAGTTACCGCCAGGACAGGGCGTATGGCTACACCTTC.

In its sample, this clonotype was seen many times. The chain combines TRBV7-6 with TRBJ2-1; possible D gene TRBD1, 5 bases. Germline V gene lookup returns CDR1 SGHVS and CDR2 FNYEAQ. V was clipped by 5 bases and J by 5 bases, with 10 bases between them. This CDR3 has 13 residues. For the CDR3, the DNA is TGTGCCAGCAGCGCAGGGCCCGACAATGAGCAGTTCTTC. It encodes CASSAGPDNEQFF.

This clonotype was observed at least ten times. This sequence joins TRBV7-8 and TRBJ2-7, with D possibly being TRBD1 or TRBD2 (5 bases each). CDR1 SGHVS and CDR2 FQNEAQ come from the germline V gene. The CDR3 contains 15 residues. The germline V and J ends were trimmed by 2 bases and 2 bases, with 13 bases remaining between them. CDR3 in DNA: TGTGCCAGCAGCTTATTTGCAGGGACCGCCTACGAGCAGTACTTC. It encodes CASSLFAGTAYEQYF.

J is TRBJ1-2 and V is TRBV6-8, with D possibly TRBD1 on 5 matching bases. CDR1 MNHGY and CDR2 SAAAGT come from the germline V gene. V gave up 0 bases and J gave up 0 bases, with 5 bases separating them. The CDR3 consists of 14 residues. The CDR3 nucleotides read TGTGCCAGCAGTTACTCGACAGCTAACTATGGCTACACCTTC. Amino acid sequence: CASSYSTANYGYTF.

This clonotype was detected many times. This sequence joins TRBV12-3 or TRBV12-4 and TRBJ2-1; 8 nucleotides line up with TRBD2. The CDR3 loop spans 15 amino acids. V lost 6 bases and J lost 9; bases outside the gene matches: 13. CDR3 DNA: TGTGCCAGCAGCCGCCGTACGGGGGGGCTGGGTGAGCAGTTCTTC. It encodes CASSRRTGGLGEQFF.

This clonotype has only a few counts. The chain has TRBV5-1 and TRBJ1-1; no reliable D call. V was trimmed by 0 bases and J by 2 bases, leaving 11 bases between them. The V gene's germline CDR1 is SGHRS and CDR2 YFSETQ. This CDR3 contains 15 residues. CDR3 amino acids: CASSLEGSFNTEAFF. CDR3 DNA sequence: TGCGCCAGCAGCTTGGAGGGCAGCTTTAACACTGAAGCTTTCTTT. The complete variable domain, with remaining parts taken from reference TRBV5-1 and TRBJ1-1, reads KAGVTQTPRYLIKTRGQQVTLSCSPISGHRSVSWYQQTPGQGLQFLFEYFSETQRNKGNFPGRFSGRQFSNSRSEMNVSTLELGDSALYLCASSLEGSFNTEAFFGQGTRLTVV.

This chain joins TRBV6-2 or TRBV6-3 and TRBJ2-5; possible D gene TRBD1, 6 bases. The V gene's germline CDR1 is MNHEY and CDR2 SVGEGT. This CDR3 is built from 15 residues. Trimming left V 4 bases short and J 3 bases short, with 15 bases between. Written as DNA, the CDR3 is TGTGCCAGCAGTTTCTCCGGGACACAAAAAGAGACCCAGTACTTC. As protein: CASSFSGTQKETQYF.

A note on this clonotype: A read error may produce the germline difference seen at one junction end. The chain recombines TRBV7-3 with TRBJ1-3; no clear D gene. The germline V gene encodes CDR1 SGHTA and CDR2 FQGTGA. The CDR3 sequence is 13 residues long. The CDR3 nucleotides are TGTGCCAGCAGCCAAAATCCTGGAGACACCATATATTTT. This sequence encodes CASSQNPGDTIYF.

This clonotype was recorded many times. The V and J genes are TRBV7-2 and TRBJ2-5; 9 nucleotides line up with TRBD1. The CDR3 is made up of 14 amino acids. V lost 4 bases to trimming and J lost 5 bases; unmatched junction nucleotides: 5. Germline V gene data show CDR1 as SGHTA and CDR2 as FQGNSA. Here the CDR3 DNA reads TGTGCCAGCAGCTCAGAGACAGGGGGTGAGACCCAGTACTTC. Its protein is CASSSETGGETQYF.

The rearrangement uses TRBV25-1 and TRBJ2-5; 7 bases are a match to TRBD1. The CDR3 consists of 14 residues. CDR1 is MGHDK and CDR2 is SYGVNS in the germline V gene. The V gene end was trimmed by 6 bases and the J gene end by 3 bases; junction bases not matched to a gene: 7. CDR3 coding DNA: TGTGCCAGCAGCGAGCCCGGACAGGAAGAGACCCAGTACTTC. Translating it yields CASSEPGQEETQYF.

This clonotype was detected a few times. The chain recombines TRBV3-1 with TRBJ2-2; TRBD1 might be the D (5 bases). Germline V gene sequence: CDR1 LGHDT, CDR2 YNNKEL (reference sequence). V lost 2 bases and J 1 base, leaving 11 bases between the germline ends. The CDR3 consists of 16 residues. The CDR3 region is CASSQRTQLNTGELFF. In DNA form, the CDR3 reads TGTGCCAGCAGCCAAAGGACACAACTGAACACCGGGGAGCTGTTTTTT.

This clonotype turned up a few times. The chain carries TRBV9 and TRBJ1-6, with D unclear. The germline gives CDR1 SGDLS, CDR2 YYNGEE. The CDR3 is 15 amino acids. V lost 2 bases to trimming and J lost 7 bases, with 13 bases between them. The CDR3 here is CASSVVDGPNSPLHF. The CDR3 bases are TGTGCCAGCAGCGTCGTGGACGGCCCAAATTCACCCCTCCACTTT.

This clonotype showed up just a few times. The CDR3 coding sequence is TGCAGTGCTAGAGGGGGGACGCTCTACGAGCAGTACTTC. This gives the protein CSARGGTLYEQYF. V usage is TRBV20-1 and J usage is TRBJ2-7, with D perhaps given as TRBD1 or TRBD2 (5 bases each). This CDR3 has 13 amino acids. Germline V CDR1 and CDR2: DFQATT, SNEGSKA (reference sequence). Trimming removed 1 base from V and 3 bases from J, with 10 bases in between.

This clonotype appeared many times. The V gene is TRBV7-2, the J gene TRBJ1-1; no clear D. The CDR3 totals 13 residues. Germline V gives CDR1 SGHTA, CDR2 FQGNSA. V was trimmed by 0 bases and J by 7 bases, leaving 9 bases between them. CDR3 nucleotide sequence: TGTGCCAGCAGCTTAGCGCACGGGCTTGAAGCTTTCTTT. This gives the protein CASSLAHGLEAFF.

This clonotype was detected many times. This chain links TRBV7-6 with TRBJ1-4, with TRBD1 identical over 8 bases. The CDR3 is made up of 17 amino acids. Germline assignment: CDR1 SGHVS and CDR2 FNYEAQ. V trimming: 1 base; J trimming: 5 bases; junction bases outside the gene matches: 9. Here the CDR3 DNA reads TGTGCCAGCAGCTTAGAAATCGGGGGACAGGAAAATGAAAAACTGTTTTTT. It translates to CASSLEIGGQENEKLFF.

This clonotype has only a few counts. The J gene is TRBJ1-5, the V gene TRBV6-2 or TRBV6-3, with D unclear. The CDR3 has 12 amino acids. CDR1 and CDR2 from the germline V gene are MNHEY and SVGEGT. V was clipped by 7 bases and J by 5 bases, with 9 bases between them. The CDR3 region has the DNA TGTGCCAGCAAGACGATGGATCAGCCCCAGCATTTT. Residues: CASKTMDQPQHF.

The gene calls are TRBV28 and TRBJ1-5, with TRBD1 identical over 8 bases. Per germline, CDR1 MDHEN and CDR2 SYDVKM. V dropped 9 bases and J dropped 5; count of bases not matched to a gene: 9. The CDR3 consists of 14 residues. Here the CDR3 reads CASLTGQGDQPQHF. In DNA form, the CDR3 reads TGTGCCAGTCTGACCGGACAGGGAGATCAGCCCCAGCATTTT.

The gene calls are TRBV18 and TRBJ2-7, with a tentative D call TRBD1 (5 bases). Germline lookup yields CDR1 KGHSH and CDR2 LQKENI. V lost 0 bases and J 5 bases, leaving 14 bases between the germline ends. CDR3 size: 15 residues. This CDR3 reads CASSPPRTPPDEQYF. The CDR3 DNA reads TGTGCCAGCTCACCACCCAGGACACCCCCGGACGAGCAGTACTTC.